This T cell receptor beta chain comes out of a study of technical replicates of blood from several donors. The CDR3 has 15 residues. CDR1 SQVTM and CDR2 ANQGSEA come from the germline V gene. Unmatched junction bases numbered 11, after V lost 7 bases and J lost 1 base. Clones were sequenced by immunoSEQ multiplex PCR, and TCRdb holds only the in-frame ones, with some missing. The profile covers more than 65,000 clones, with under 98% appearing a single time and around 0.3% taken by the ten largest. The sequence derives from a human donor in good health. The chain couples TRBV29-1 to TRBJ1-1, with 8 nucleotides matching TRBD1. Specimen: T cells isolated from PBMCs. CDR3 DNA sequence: TGCAGCGACGGACAGGGTAATTCACCGAACACTGAAGCTTTCTTT. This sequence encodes CSDGQGNSPNTEAFF.